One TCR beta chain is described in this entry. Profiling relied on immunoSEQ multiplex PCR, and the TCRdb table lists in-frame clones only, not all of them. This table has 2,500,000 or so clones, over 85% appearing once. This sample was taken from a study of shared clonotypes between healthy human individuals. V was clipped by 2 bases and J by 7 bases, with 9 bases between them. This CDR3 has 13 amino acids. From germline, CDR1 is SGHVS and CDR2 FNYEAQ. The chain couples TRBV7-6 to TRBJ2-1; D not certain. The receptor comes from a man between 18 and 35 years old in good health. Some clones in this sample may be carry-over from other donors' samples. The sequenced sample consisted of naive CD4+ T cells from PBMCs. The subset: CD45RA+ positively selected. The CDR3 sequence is CASSLSLINEQFF. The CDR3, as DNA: TGTGCCAGCAGCTTAAGTTTGATAAATGAGCAGTTCTTC.